This T cell receptor beta chain stems from a study of Ad26.COV2.S vaccination and SARS-CoV-2 variants. Study-wide results and limits: Using TCR breadth and depth analyses may have led to underestimated total T cell responses.

Points on this clone: Its antigen is not known.

Germline CDR1 and CDR2: SGHRS and YFSETQ. The V and J ends lost 4 bases and 6 bases, in that order; junction bases with no gene match: 9. The CDR3 has 14 amino acids. Treatment noted: roughly 20 received Ad26.COV2.S at low or high dose, single or two shots; about 5 received placebo; per-sample allocation not given. Sampling was performed 63 days after the first vaccine or placebo injection. Measured with immunoSEQ multiplex PCR; TCRdb has only the in-frame clones, and not every one. Among about 680,000 clones, around 90% were seen once, and the ten largest hold approximately 1.5%. The rearrangement joins TRBV5-1 to TRBJ2-7; 8 nucleotides agree with TRBD2. The TCR sequence derives from a person aged 18-65 years who received the Ad26.COV2.S COVID-19 vaccine or a placebo. The sequencing here drew on peripheral blood, taken in a trial of Ad26.COV2.S vaccine versus placebo. In nucleotides, the CDR3 is TGCGCCAGCAGCCAACTAGCGGAGACCGGCGAGCAGTACTTC. This gives the protein CASSQLAETGEQYF. Looking up the rest from reference TRBV5-1 and TRBJ2-7 gives the full variable domain: KAGVTQTPRYLIKTRGQQVTLSCSPISGHRSVSWYQQTPGQGLQFLFEYFSETQRNKGNFPGRFSGRQFSNSRSEMNVSTLELGDSALYLCASSQLAETGEQYFGPGTRLTVT.